Below, 13 T cell receptor beta chains from the same sample are listed, as sequenced in a study of T cell clonality in common variable immunodeficiency. Findings and caveats of the study: Reportedly, TCR beta sequences from common variable immunodeficiency showed fewer deletions and N-nucleotide insertions.

No cognate antigen is known for these TCRs. Libraries were prepared by immunoSEQ multiplex PCR; TCRdb keeps only in-frame clonotypes and omits some of them. The profile covers 30,000 to 40,000 clones, none occurring a single time. The sample was peripheral blood mononuclear cells. The receptors originated from a human donor with common variable immunodeficiency.

This clone was counted many times. The CDR3 goes on 3 residues after the read ends, and that part is filled in from the germline J gene. This rearrangement joins TRBV30 to TRBJ1-6; TRBD1 matches 7 bases. V lost 6 bases to trimming and J lost 5 bases; unmatched junction nucleotides: 4. Germline CDR1 GTSNPN, CDR2 SVGIG (reference sequence). The CDR3 sequence is 13 residues long. CDR3: CACGTEDNSPLHF. CDR3 bases read: TGTGCCTGTGGGACAGAGGATAATTCACCC.

With respect to this clone: The sequence runs out 3 residues before the end of the CDR3; the remainder is reconstructed from the germline J gene. At the DNA level, this CDR3 is encoded by other sequences in the same sample as well. This chain uses TRBV7-2 with TRBJ2-7, with TRBD2 identical over 9 bases. From germline, CDR1 is SGHTA and CDR2 FQGNSA. The CDR3 is 14 amino acids. After removal of 3 bases from V and 4 bases from J, the junction contained 4 bases not matched to a gene. The CDR3 loop is CASSFAGGPYEQYF. The sequenced CDR3 bases are TGTGCCAGCAGCTTCGCGGGAGGGCCGTACGAG.

Relative to its sample, this clone is medium-sized. Read sequence stops 3 residues before the CDR3 end, and the germline J gene provides the missing end. This rearrangement joins TRBV5-5 to TRBJ1-2, with D perhaps TRBD1 (6 bases). The CDR3 is 14 amino acids. CDR1 is SGHKS and CDR2 is YYEKEE in the germline V gene (reference sequence). With 2 bases removed from V and 4 bases from J, the gap between germline ends came to 12 bases. CDR3 loop: CASSLGGTSYGYTF. The CDR3 DNA, read in part, is TGTGCCAGCAGCTTAGGGGGAACGAGCTATGGC.

This clone was seen at least ten times. The CDR3 end lies 3 residues beyond the end of the read and is filled in from the germline J gene. This sequence joins TRBV27 and TRBJ1-1; 7 bases are shared with TRBD1. This CDR3 contains 15 residues. Germline V gene sequence: CDR1 MNHEY, CDR2 SMNVEV (reference sequence). V shed 2 bases and J 5 bases; nucleotides not matched to a gene: 8. CDR3 bases read: TGTGCCAGCAGTTTAAAGGGGGCGCTTATAACTGAA. Translating gives CASSLKGALITE. The CDR3, in full, reads CASSLKGALITEAFF.

This clone was seen at least ten times. The read ends 3 residues shy of where the CDR3 ends; the end is completed using the germline J gene. The rearrangement links TRBV19 to TRBJ2-3; 12 bases align to TRBD2. Germline trimming cut 7 bases from V and 2 bases from J; bases unmatched to any gene: 7. Germline-derived CDR1 and CDR2 are LNHDA and SQIVND (reference sequence). This CDR3 has 16 amino acids. Incomplete CDR3 DNA: TGTGCCAGTAACCGCGGACTAGCGGGAAACACAGATACG. The encoded protein is CASNRGLAGNTDT. The whole CDR3 is CASNRGLAGNTDTQYF.

On this clone itself: The read gets to within 3 residues of the CDR3 end, and the germline J gene fills in the rest. The chain recombines TRBV18 with TRBJ2-7, with 13 bases matching TRBD2. V was pared by 6 bases and J by 2 bases, with 13 bases of the junction left unmatched. Germline V gene lookup returns CDR1 KGHSH and CDR2 LQKENI. The CDR3 has 18 residues. CDR3 bases read: TGTGCCAGCTCCCCGGCGGGGACTAGCGGGAAGAGGACCTACGAG. Protein: CASSPAGTSGKRTYE. The whole CDR3 protein is CASSPAGTSGKRTYEQYF.

This clone has more than one count but fewer than ten. The CDR3 end is not reached by the read, which stops 3 residues before it; the germline J gene fills it in. The gene calls are TRBV2 and TRBJ1-5, with a possible D match to TRBD1 (6 bases). CDR1 is SNHLY, CDR2 FYNNEI, per germline. The V and J ends lost 6 bases and 5 bases respectively, with 11 bases between them. This CDR3 region has 13 residues. CDR3 region: CASRNDRYQPQHF. Partial CDR3 DNA: TGTGCCAGCAGGAACGACAGGTATCAGCCC.

This clone was counted many times. The read comes to an end 3 residues before the CDR3 does, leaving the germline J gene to fill in the end. This chain joins TRBV14 and TRBJ2-4; 9 bases fit TRBD2. The CDR3 totals 16 residues. Per the germline V gene, CDR1 is SGHDN and CDR2 is FVKESK. Trimming took 4 bases from V and 5 from J; bases not matched to a gene: 9. This chain's CDR3 is CASSPLSGRWENIQYF. CDR3 DNA, as far as it was read: TGTGCCAGCAGCCCACTCAGCGGGAGGTGGGAAAACATT.

The table lists this clone with a few counts. The read terminates 3 residues ahead of where the CDR3 ends, so the germline J gene completes it. The rearrangement links TRBV5-8 to TRBJ1-1; D is ambiguous. The CDR3 runs to 12 residues. The germline gives CDR1 SGHTS, CDR2 YDEGEE. The CDR3 bases that were read are TGTGCCAGCAGCTTGGGCTCGAAAGCG. Amino acids: CASSLGSKA. The complete CDR3 reads CASSLGSKAAFF.

This clone was detected many times. CDR3 residues: CASSPGRVNTEAFF. CDR3 DNA, as far as it was read: TGTGCCAGCAGTCCCGGCAGGGTGAACACTGAA. The chain joins TRBV6-4 to TRBJ1-1; TRBD1 might be the D (5 bases). From the germline J gene comes the end of the CDR3, since the read stops 3 residues before it. The CDR3 has 14 residues. The germline V and J ends were trimmed by 5 bases and 0 bases, with 10 bases remaining between them. Germline CDR1 and CDR2: MRHNA and SNTAGT.

Only a few counts were recorded for this clone. Read coverage stops 3 residues before the CDR3 terminus; the germline J gene supplies the remainder. This chain links TRBV7-9 with TRBJ1-2; 8 bases match TRBD1. Germline trimming cut 3 bases from V and 3 bases from J; bases unmatched to any gene: 3. Germline lookup yields CDR1 SEHNR and CDR2 FQNEAQ (reference sequence). The CDR3 runs 14 residues. This chain's CDR3 is CASSFGTGYYGYTF. Incomplete CDR3 DNA: TGTGCCAGCAGCTTCGGGACAGGATACTATGGC.

This clone appeared many times. The CDR3 is cut off 3 residues early in the read; its end comes from the germline J gene. The chain joins TRBV6-2 or TRBV6-3 to TRBJ2-7; D ambiguous. V was shortened by 5 bases and J by 6 bases, with 14 bases between the two germline ends. Germline CDR1 MNHEY, CDR2 SVGEGT. This CDR3 comprises 13 residues. The DNA read from the CDR3 is TGTGCCAGCAGTCCCCCGAGCCTGGTCGAG. Its protein product is CASSPPSLVE. The full CDR3 protein reads CASSPPSLVEQYF.

On this clone itself: The read stops 3 residues short of the end of the CDR3; the missing end is completed from the germline J gene. V and J are TRBV5-6 and TRBJ2-7; possibly TRBD2 for D (5 bases). Germline lookup yields CDR1 SGHDT and CDR2 YYEEEE. This CDR3 has 14 residues. Trimming removed 3 bases at V and 1 base at J, with 11 bases between. The CDR3 loop reads CASSSVDLSYEQYF. CDR3 bases read: TGTGCCAGCAGCTCCGTGGACTTATCCTACGAG.